This is a list of T cell receptor beta chains from one sample in a study of blood T cell repertoires in COVID-19. Profiling relied on immunoSEQ multiplex PCR, and the TCRdb table lists in-frame clones only, not all of them. The data contain about 370,000 clones, more than 70% of them seen just once; the ten biggest clones take up around 2.8%. Sequencing input: peripheral blood. The receptors originated from a woman in her twenties or thirties with COVID-19, enrolled during active disease. Both conserved end residues are part of each CDR3. A D gene is named only where the DNA matches it firmly. Size values are once, few and many counts, or a class for expanded clones, and some rows have none.

TRBJ2-2,-,TRBD1,TRBV7-9,TGTGCCAGCAGCCCCCGACAGGGGTCGAACACCGGGGAGCTGTTTTTT,CASSPRQGSNTGELFF
TRBJ2-5,-,TRBD1,TRBV9,TGTGCCAGCAGCGCTTCAAGATGGGCAGGGACAGGGGTTTACCAAGAGACCCAGTACTTC,CASSASRWAGTGVYQETQYF
TRBJ2-4,-,TRBD1,TRBV19,TGTGCCAGTAGTTGGACAGGGAAAGCCAAAAACATTCAGTACTTC,CASSWTGKAKNIQYF
TRBJ1-2,few,-,TRBV4-1,TGCGCCAGCAGCCAAGAAACAGGGAGCTATGGCTACACCTTC,CASSQETGSYGYTF
TRBJ1-1,-,TRBD1,TRBV6-6,TGTGCCAGCAGTCGAAGGACAGGACCGAACACTGAAGCTTTCTTT,CASSRRTGPNTEAFF
TRBJ1-1,-,TRBD1,TRBV19,TGTGCCAGTAGTATGGTGCAGGGGGCAGGAGCTTTCTTT,CASSMVQGAGAFF
TRBJ2-5,-,-,TRBV7-2,TGTGCCAGCAGCTTAGATCGGGGATCGGAGACCCAGTACTTC,CASSLDRGSETQYF
TRBJ1-4,-,TRBD1,TRBV18,TGTGCCAGCTCACCGGGGACAGGGAATAGTGAAAAACTGTTTTTT,CASSPGTGNSEKLFF
TRBJ2-1,-,-,TRBV24-1,TGTGCCACCAGTGATGTGGGGACAAGGGGCCCCAATGAGCAGTTCTTC,CATSDVGTRGPNEQFF
TRBJ1-4,-,-,TRBV27,TGTGCCAGCAGTACCCTGCCAGCAACTAATGAAAAACTGTTTTTT,CASSTLPATNEKLFF
TRBJ1-2,-,-,TRBV12-3/TRBV12-4,TGTGCCAGCAGTTTGATACAGGTCCATGGCTACACCTTC,CASSLIQVHGYTF
TRBJ2-7,-,TRBD1,TRBV18,TGTGCCAGCTCACCGGGGACAGGGATGGCCGAGCAGTACTTC,CASSPGTGMAEQYF
TRBJ2-3,once,-,TRBV29-1,TGCAGCGGAGGTAGCAGGGGTGCAGATACGCAGTATTTT,CSGGSRGADTQYF
TRBJ2-6,-,TRBD1,TRBV5-4,TGTGCCAGCAGCCCAATGGACAGGGCTGGGGCCAACGTCCTGACTTTC,CASSPMDRAGANVLTF
TRBJ1-1,-,-,TRBV27,TGTGCCAGCAGTTTATCCCACCCGGGACTGGCTGAAGCTTTCTTT,CASSLSHPGLAEAFF
TRBJ2-2,-,-,TRBV11-3,TGTGCCAGCAAGGGTAGCGACACCGGGGAGCTGTTTTTT,CASKGSDTGELFF
TRBJ2-1,-,-,TRBV15,TGTGCCACCAGCAGTGGGGGGGGCCCCTACAATGAGCAGTTCTTC,CATSSGGGPYNEQFF
TRBJ2-1,-,TRBD1,TRBV19,TGTGCCAGTAGTATTTCGGTCAGGGGGCGGGTTGAGCAGTTCTTC,CASSISVRGRVEQFF
TRBJ2-2,-,TRBD1,TRBV29-1,TGCAGCGTTGAAGAGGGGACAGGGATGTTTTTT,CSVEEGTGMFF
TRBJ1-3,once,-,TRBV11-2,TGTGCCAGCAGCCTCAGCTCTGGAAACACCATATATTTT,CASSLSSGNTIYF
TRBJ1-2,-,TRBD1,TRBV10-3,TGTGCCATCAGTGAGTCGACCAGGGGGATTTATGGCTACACCTTC,CAISESTRGIYGYTF
TRBJ2-2,-,-,TRBV19,TGTGCCAGTAGTACAAACTCCGGGACTTACACCGGGGAGCTGTTTTTT,CASSTNSGTYTGELFF
TRBJ2-1,-,-,TRBV20-1,TGCAGTGCTAGTGGTAGGGGCGCAAGGGCCTACAATGAGCAGTTCTTC,CSASGRGARAYNEQFF
TRBJ2-5,once,-,TRBV14,TGTGCCAGCAGCCAAGATCTATTCGAGACCCAGTACTTC,CASSQDLFETQYF
TRBJ2-5,-,-,TRBV20-1,TGCAGTGCTAGTGGTGGAGGCCGGGAGACCCAGTACTTC,CSASGGGRETQYF
TRBJ1-1,-,-,TRBV11-2,TGTGCCAGCAGCTTAGAGGCCTCCACTGAAGCTTTCTTT,CASSLEASTEAFF
TRBJ2-1,few,TRBD2,TRBV5-6,TGTGCCAGCAGCAACGATCTAGCGGGAGGTTACTACAATGAGCAGTTCTTC,CASSNDLAGGYYNEQFF
TRBJ1-1,-,-,TRBV19,TGTGCCACTAAAGGGAGACCTGAGACTGAAGCTTTCTTT,CATKGRPETEAFF
TRBJ2-3,-,-,TRBV29-1,TGCAGCGTTGAGGTCAGGGTGACCACAGATACGCAGTATTTT,CSVEVRVTTDTQYF
TRBJ2-7,once,-,TRBV7-2,TGTGCCAGCAGCTTAGATCCGGGAATCGTGTACGAGCAGTACTTC,CASSLDPGIVYEQYF
TRBJ2-3,once,TRBD2,TRBV6-2/TRBV6-3,TGTGCCAGCAGTTACCCAAGGACTAGCGGGGGCCCTTGGTACTTAGATACGCAGTATTTT,CASSYPRTSGGPWYLDTQYF
TRBJ2-1,-,TRBD2,TRBV10-1,TGCGCCAGCAGCGGACTAGCGGGGGGACACAATGAGCAGTTCTTC,CASSGLAGGHNEQFF
TRBJ2-1,-,TRBD2,TRBV2,TGTGCCAGCAGTGCTAGCGGGACATACTCCTACAATGAGCAGTTCTTC,CASSASGTYSYNEQFF
TRBJ2-7,-,TRBD1,TRBV7-9,TGTGCCAGCAGCTTAGGGCGGACAGGGCGGGCCGAGCAGTACTTC,CASSLGRTGRAEQYF
TRBJ1-6,-,-,TRBV6-2/TRBV6-3,TGTGCCAGCAGTTACTCGAACAGGGCCACGGACTTT,CASSYSNRATDF
TRBJ2-7,-,TRBD2,TRBV4-1,TGCGCCAGCAGCCAAACTACTAGCGGGGGTACCTACGAGCAGTACTTC,CASSQTTSGGTYEQYF
TRBJ2-1,-,-,TRBV11-2,TGTGCCAGCAGCTTGGGGGGGGCGGCCTACAATGAGCAGTTCTTC,CASSLGGAAYNEQFF
TRBJ2-5,-,TRBD1,TRBV4-2,TGTGCCAGCAGCCTCGTACAGGGGGAAGAGACCCAGTACTTC,CASSLVQGEETQYF
TRBJ2-6,-,-,TRBV4-3,TGCGCCAGCAGCCCTCGCGGCTCTGGGGCCAACGTCCTGACTTTC,CASSPRGSGANVLTF
TRBJ2-7,-,-,TRBV5-5,TGTGCCAGCAGCTTGGACAGGGACGAGCAGTACTTC,CASSLDRDEQYF
TRBJ1-3,once,-,TRBV6-6,TGTGCCAGCAGTTACGTCGGGGACTCTGGAAACACCATATATTTT,CASSYVGDSGNTIYF
TRBJ2-1,-,-,TRBV11-3,TGTGCCAGCAGCTTAGGTGGGATCGCGGGAGAGCAGTTCTTC,CASSLGGIAGEQFF
TRBJ1-1,-,TRBD1,TRBV29-1,TGCAGCGTGCTACGGACAGGGGGAAACACTGAAGCTTTCTTT,CSVLRTGGNTEAFF
TRBJ2-3,-,TRBD2,TRBV4-2,TGTGCCAGCAGCCAGCCGGGCGGGGGGGCCACAGATACGCAGTATTTT,CASSQPGGGATDTQYF
TRBJ2-2,once,-,TRBV23-1,TGCGCCAGCAGTCCTACAGGGCGCGGGGAGCTGTTTTTT,CASSPTGRGELFF
TRBJ2-3,-,-,TRBV10-3,TGTGCCATCAGTGAGTCAGAAAGGAGGACAGATACGCAGTATTTT,CAISESERRTDTQYF
TRBJ2-1,-,-,TRBV19,TGTGCCAGCAGGGGGGAAGTCACGTACAATGAGCAGTTCTTC,CASRGEVTYNEQFF
TRBJ1-6,-,-,TRBV7-9,TGTGCCAGCAGCTCCCGGTCACCCCTCCACTTT,CASSSRSPLHF
TRBJ2-4,-,TRBD2,TRBV6-2/TRBV6-3,TGTGCCAGCAGTTATCAGACGGGGGGACAGTACTTC,CASSYQTGGQYF
TRBJ1-6,few,-,TRBV27,TGTGCCAGCAGTTCAGGCAGGGTGGAACCCCTCCACTTT,CASSSGRVEPLHF
TRBJ2-1,-,TRBD2,TRBV11-2,TGTGCCAGCAGCTCCATCAGCGGGGGGAGGCTCTTC,CASSSISGGRLF
TRBJ2-1,-,TRBD1,TRBV3-1/TRBV3-2,TGTGCCAGCAGCCAACAGGGGGCCAATGAGCAGTTCTTC,CASSQQGANEQFF
TRBJ2-7,-,-,TRBV5-1,TGCGCCAGCGCCCCCCCGAGCACTATCTACGAGCAGTACTTC,CASAPPSTIYEQYF
TRBJ1-4,-,TRBD1,TRBV4-1,TGCGCCAGCAGCCGAACACCGGGACAGTGGAGCGAAAAACTGTTTTTT,CASSRTPGQWSEKLFF
TRBJ1-2,-,-,TRBV7-7,TGTGCTAGCAGCCCGAATCGGGGGGGGTCTAACTATGGCTACACCTTC,CASSPNRGGSNYGYTF
TRBJ1-1,once,-,TRBV29-1,TGCAGCGTTCAGTCTCCTCACCAGGACACTGAAGCTTTCTTT,CSVQSPHQDTEAFF
TRBJ2-5,-,-,TRBV10-3,TGTGCCATCAGTGAGTCGATGCGGGGGCCCCAGTACTTC,CAISESMRGPQYF